What follows are 21 T cell receptor beta chains derived from one specimen sequenced in a study of blood T cell repertoires in COVID-19 (dated by TCRdb to 2018 to 2021). Library preparation employed the immunoSEQ multiplex PCR assay. The immuneACCESS repertoire file appears here via TCRdb, limited to in-frame rearrangements. These files lack a portion of the clones; in checked studies, under half of the deficit traces to unresolved V genes, and the cause of the others is not known. Within this sample are 150,000 to 200,000 clones, with approximately 80% of them counted one time only. The ten top clones hold 9.5% to 12% of the sample. Sequenced: peripheral blood. Source of these receptors: a woman in her thirties or forties with COVID-19, enrolled during active disease.

The J gene is TRBJ1-2, the V gene TRBV3-1 (or the pseudogene TRBV3-2), with D possibly matching TRBD1 (5 bases). Germline lookup yields CDR1 LGHDT and CDR2 YNNKEL (reference sequence). The CDR3 runs 15 residues. V was cut by 4 bases and J by 8 bases, with 20 bases left in between. CDR3 amino acids: CASSPPGRLKGGYTF. CDR3 bases: TGTGCCAGCAGCCCCCCCGGGAGGTTAAAGGGGGGCTACACCTTC.

The chain links TRBV5-5 to TRBJ2-4, with 7 bases fitting TRBD1. CDR1 and CDR2 (germline): SGHKS, YYEKEE (reference sequence). V gave up 6 bases and J gave up 7 bases; unmatched junction bases: 10. The CDR3 extends over 14 amino acids. In nucleotides, the CDR3 is TGTGCCAGCATAGAGGGGGCTTCGGGGAACATTCAGTACTTC. As protein: CASIEGASGNIQYF.

The sample holds one count of this clone. V and J are TRBV3-1 (or the pseudogene TRBV3-2) and TRBJ2-7, with 11 bases fitting TRBD2. Trimming took 4 bases from V and 0 from J; bases not matched to a gene: 2. This CDR3 comprises 15 residues. Germline CDR1 LGHDT, CDR2 YNNKEL (reference sequence). CDR3 sequence reads: CASSRGLAGSYEQYV. The CDR3 coding sequence is TGTGCCAGCAGCCGAGGACTAGCGGGCTCCTACGAGCAGTACGTC.

The rearrangement joins TRBV4-1 to TRBJ1-1; no clear D gene. The germline V and J ends were trimmed by 1 base and 1 base, with 7 bases remaining between them. Per the germline V gene, CDR1 is MGHRA and CDR2 is YSYEKL. This CDR3 comprises 14 residues. The CDR3, as DNA: TGCGCCAGCAGCCAAGGACTGTCGAACACTGAAGCTTTCTTT. Translated, it gives CASSQGLSNTEAFF.

The chain couples TRBV3-1 (or the pseudogene TRBV3-2) to TRBJ1-2; 8 bases line up with TRBD1. Germline lookup yields CDR1 LGHDT and CDR2 YNNKEL (reference sequence). V lost 1 base to trimming and J lost 4 bases; unmatched junction nucleotides: 5. CDR3 length equals 15 residues. The CDR3 DNA follows: TGTGCCAGCAGCCAAGGGGGACAGGCATCCTATGGCTACACCTTC. Its protein is CASSQGGQASYGYTF.

The rearrangement joins TRBV3-1 (or the pseudogene TRBV3-2) to TRBJ2-1, with D perhaps matching TRBD1 (5 bases). Trimming left V 5 bases short and J 13 bases short, with 18 bases between. In germline, CDR1 is LGHDT, CDR2 YNNKEL (reference sequence). This CDR3 region has 13 residues. The CDR3 sequence: CASSAALRGHQFF. DNA for the CDR3: TGTGCCAGCAGCGCCGCACTAAGGGGCCATCAGTTCTTC.

The chain recombines TRBV19 with TRBJ2-1; D is possibly TRBD2 (5 bases). Germline V gene lookup returns CDR1 LNHDA and CDR2 SQIVND (reference sequence). There are 14 residues in the CDR3. V was trimmed by 1 base and J by 6 bases, leaving 10 bases between them. The CDR3 region is CASSIAGNPNEQFF. In DNA form, the CDR3 reads TGTGCCAGTAGTATAGCCGGGAACCCCAATGAGCAGTTCTTC.

For the CDR3, the DNA is TGCGCCAGCAGTTTCATGGTCAGGACAGGTAATGAGCAGTTCTTC. Translating it yields CASSFMVRTGNEQFF. V and J are TRBV23-1 and TRBJ2-1; 7 bases line up with TRBD1. TRBV23-1 is an open reading frame whose function is uncertain. This CDR3 has 15 residues. Trimming at V came to 5 bases and at J to 7 bases, leaving 11 bases not matched to a gene.

V is TRBV11-2 and J is TRBJ1-4, with 7 positions matching TRBD1. Germline CDR1 and CDR2: SGHAT and FQNNGV. The CDR3 totals 14 residues. The V gene end was trimmed by 8 bases and the J gene end by 6 bases; junction bases not matched to a gene: 9. The CDR3 DNA follows: TGTGCCAGCGGCACAAACAGGGGTCATGAAAAACTGTTTTTT. Its protein is CASGTNRGHEKLFF.

The rearrangement joins TRBV9 to TRBJ2-6; maybe TRBD1 (6 bases). Germline V gene sequence: CDR1 SGDLS, CDR2 YYNGEE. V was shortened by 2 bases and J by 2 bases, with 8 bases between the two germline ends. The CDR3 covers 15 residues. CDR3 sequence: CASSVRTAGANVLTF. In DNA, the CDR3 is TGTGCCAGCAGCGTCCGGACAGCTGGGGCCAACGTCCTGACTTTC.

The genes are TRBV5-6 and TRBJ1-1; D gene uncertain. The germline V and J ends were trimmed by 5 bases and 10 bases, with 18 bases remaining between them. The V gene's germline CDR1 is SGHDT and CDR2 YYEEEE. The CDR3 contains 13 residues. CDR3 protein: CASSSRSLAGAFF. In DNA, the CDR3 is TGTGCCAGCAGTTCTCGGAGCCTGGCGGGAGCTTTCTTT.

This clone was counted many times. The chain couples TRBV11-2 to TRBJ1-2; TRBD1 might be the D (5 bases). Germline loops: CDR1 SGHAT, CDR2 FQNNGV. CDR3 length equals 15 residues. Trimming shortened V by 1 base and J by 6 bases, and 15 bases separated the two germline ends. CDR3 DNA: TGTGCCAGCAGCTTAGCCTTGGGCAGGGCCCATGGCTACACCTTC. Translating gives CASSLALGRAHGYTF.

The CDR3 coding sequence is TGTGCCAGCAGAGGACTACAGTCGGCTCATGAGCAGTTCTTC. It yields the protein CASRGLQSAHEQFF. The rearrangement links TRBV5-4 to TRBJ2-1; tentatively, D is TRBD2 (6 bases). CDR3 length equals 14 residues. Trimming pared 5 bases from V and 8 bases from J, leaving 17 bases between. Per germline, CDR1 SGHNT and CDR2 YYREEE (reference sequence).

This sequence joins TRBV11-1 and TRBJ2-7; 10 bases map to TRBD2. Trimming took 5 bases from V and 7 from J; bases not matched to a gene: 5. This CDR3 spans 13 amino acids. Looked up from germline, CDR1 is SGHAT and CDR2 is FQDESV (reference sequence). The CDR3 loop reads CASSEAGGWEQYF. The CDR3 nucleotides read TGTGCCAGCAGCGAAGCGGGAGGGTGGGAGCAGTACTTC.

The CDR3 region has the DNA TGCAGCGTGATCCTTGGCGGGGGGCGGTTTTTCCAAGAGACCCAGTACTTC. Its translation: CSVILGGGRFFQETQYF. The V and J genes are TRBV29-1 and TRBJ2-5, with TRBD2 matching 8 bases. Germline trimming cut 6 bases from V and 1 base from J; bases unmatched to any gene: 16. The germline V gene has CDR1 SQVTM and CDR2 ANQGSEA. The CDR3 length is 17 residues.

The rearrangement uses TRBV6-5 and TRBJ2-1, with D perhaps matching TRBD1 (6 bases). Germline CDR1 is MNHEY and CDR2 is SVGAGI. The CDR3 covers 15 residues. V was clipped by 10 bases and J by 0 bases, with 16 bases between them. The CDR3 DNA reads as TGTGCCACCAATTACCGGGACACCTCCTACAATGAGCAGTTCTTC. Protein product: CATNYRDTSYNEQFF.

This clone was detected once. The chain has TRBV11-2 and TRBJ2-1; 12 bases map to TRBD2. With V trimmed by 7 bases and J by 4 bases, 5 bases remained unmatched. The CDR3 runs to 15 residues. Germline CDR1 SGHAT, CDR2 FQNNGV. As DNA, the CDR3 is TGTGCCAGCACCGCCGGGACTAGCGGGTACAATGAGCAGTTCTTC. Translated, it gives CASTAGTSGYNEQFF.

The CDR3 sequence: CASSPLGTGGSTGELFF. The CDR3 coding sequence is TGTGCCAGCTCACCCCTCGGGACAGGGGGAAGTACCGGGGAGCTGTTTTTT. The chain recombines TRBV18 with TRBJ2-2; TRBD1 matches at 11 bases. CDR3 length: 17 amino acids. Germline values: CDR1 KGHSH, CDR2 LQKENI. Trimming took 3 bases from V and 5 from J; bases not matched to a gene: 8.

This chain joins TRBV7-3 and TRBJ2-2; 7 bases map to TRBD1. This CDR3 comprises 13 residues. V shed 4 bases and J 5 bases; nucleotides not matched to a gene: 1. Germline V lookup: CDR1 SGHTA, CDR2 FQGTGA. CDR3 coding DNA: TGTGCCAGCAGCTCAGGGGGAACCGGGGAGCTGTTTTTT. It is translated as CASSSGGTGELFF.

The V call is TRBV28, the J call TRBJ2-1; unclear D gene. Trimming took off 6 bases at V and 9 bases at J, with 12 bases between the two ends. Germline CDR1 MDHEN, CDR2 SYDVKM. The CDR3 contains 12 residues. CDR3 loop: CASRKQSGEQFF. Written as DNA, the CDR3 is TGTGCCAGCAGGAAACAGAGTGGTGAGCAGTTCTTC. The variable domain in full, with the rest retrieved from reference TRBV28 and TRBJ2-1, is DVKVTQSSRYLVKRTGEKVFLECVQDMDHENMFWYRQDPGLGLRLIYFSYDVKMKEKGDIPEGYSVSREKKERFSLILESASTNQTSMYLCASRKQSGEQFFGPGTRLTVL.

This sequence joins TRBV5-1 and TRBJ2-2, with 9 bases aligning to TRBD2. Germline V CDR1 and CDR2: SGHRS, YFSETQ. The length of the CDR3 is 16 residues. V was pared by 4 bases and J by 4 bases, with 8 bases of the junction left unmatched. CDR3 bases: TGCGCCAGCAGCCCGAGGGGGACTAGCACCACCGGGGAGCTGTTTTTT. It yields the protein CASSPRGTSTTGELFF. Full variable domain (rest looked up from reference TRBV5-1 and TRBJ2-2): KAGVTQTPRYLIKTRGQQVTLSCSPISGHRSVSWYQQTPGQGLQFLFEYFSETQRNKGNFPGRFSGRQFSNSRSEMNVSTLELGDSALYLCASSPRGTSTTGELFFGEGSRLTVL.